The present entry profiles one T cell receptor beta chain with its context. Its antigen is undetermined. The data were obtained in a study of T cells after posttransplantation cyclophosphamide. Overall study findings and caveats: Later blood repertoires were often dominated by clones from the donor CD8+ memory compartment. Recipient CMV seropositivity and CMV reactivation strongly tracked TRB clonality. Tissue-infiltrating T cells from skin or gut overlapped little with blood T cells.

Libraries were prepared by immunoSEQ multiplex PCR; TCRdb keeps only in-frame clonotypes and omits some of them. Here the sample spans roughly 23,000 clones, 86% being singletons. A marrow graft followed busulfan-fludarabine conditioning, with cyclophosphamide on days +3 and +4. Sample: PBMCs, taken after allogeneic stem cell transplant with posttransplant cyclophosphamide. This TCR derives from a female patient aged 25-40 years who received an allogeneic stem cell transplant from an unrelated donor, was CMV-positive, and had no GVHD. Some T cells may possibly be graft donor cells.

CDR3 DNA sequence: TGTGCCAGCTCATCTGTTCAGGTTATCATGAACACTGAAGCTTTCTTT. As protein: CASSSVQVIMNTEAFF. The rearrangement links TRBV18 to TRBJ1-1; the D is unclear. CDR3 length equals 16 residues. V lost 5 bases, J lost 0 bases, and 16 bases lay in between. Germline-derived CDR1 and CDR2 are KGHSH and LQKENI.